Presented here are 10 T cell receptor beta chains from one specimen sequenced in a study of graft-versus-host responses after intestinal transplantation. Assay: immunoSEQ multiplex PCR; the TCRdb copy retains only in-frame clones and omits some. The sample carries over 100,000 clones, over 85% recorded once. Their target antigens are unknown. The sequencing used unstimulated CD4+ T cells sorted from spleen or lymph node cells, collected before intestinal transplant. Source of these receptors: a human donor who received an intestinal transplant.

CDR3 sequence (DNA): TGTGCCAGCAGCGGGACAGGGGCTTCAAACTATGGCTACACCTTC. Translation gives CASSGTGASNYGYTF. The chain carries TRBV21-1 and TRBJ1-2; the tabulated D call, TRBD1, remains unverified against the DNA. TRBV21-1 is a listed pseudogene. CDR3 length: 15 amino acids.

This chain links TRBV7-3 with TRBJ2-3, with D perhaps matching TRBD1 (6 bases). Germline V CDR1 and CDR2: SGHTA, FQGTGA. Trimming took 3 bases from V and 1 from J, leaving 11 bases between them. CDR3 length: 15 residues. CDR3 protein: CASSFEGQGTDTQYF. The CDR3 DNA follows: TGTGCCAGCAGCTTTGAGGGACAAGGCACAGATACGCAGTATTTT.

The chain links TRBV18 to TRBJ1-1, with D unclear. The CDR3 has 12 amino acids. Deletions cut 4 bases from V and 6 bases from J, with 9 bases between. CDR1 and CDR2 (germline): KGHSH, LQKENI. CDR3 in amino acids: CASSQDFSEAFF. DNA for the CDR3: TGTGCCAGCTCACAGGACTTCTCTGAAGCTTTCTTT.

In DNA, the CDR3 is TGTGCCAGCAGCTTAGGGGACAGGAAGGATGGCTACACCTTC. Protein: CASSLGDRKDGYTF. This chain joins TRBV7-9 and TRBJ1-2, with 8 bases matching TRBD1. V gave up 1 base and J gave up 6 bases; unmatched junction bases: 4. Germline V gene data show CDR1 as SEHNR and CDR2 as FQNEAQ (reference sequence). This CDR3 has 14 residues.

V is TRBV5-1 and J is TRBJ2-1; 9 positions match TRBD1. CDR1 and CDR2 from the germline V gene are SGHRS and YFSETQ. The J segment lost 15 bases and the V segment lost 4 bases, leaving 8 bases of the junction unmatched. This CDR3 is built from 12 residues. CDR3 DNA: TGCGCCAGCAGCGTAGGGACAGGGTTCGGGTTCTTC. This sequence encodes CASSVGTGFGFF.

The rearrangement links TRBV19 to TRBJ2-7; D remains unclear. V lost 5 bases, J lost 9 bases, and 11 bases lay in between. CDR1 and CDR2 from the germline V gene are LNHDA and SQIVND (reference sequence). The CDR3 runs 11 residues. CDR3 sequence reads: CASSSRGVQYF. DNA for the CDR3: TGTGCCAGTAGTTCTCGAGGTGTGCAGTACTTC.

This chain uses TRBV6-1 with TRBJ1-5; D unresolved. The CDR3 is 17 residues long. Germline V gene sequence: CDR1 MNHNS, CDR2 SASEGT. V was trimmed by 1 base and J by 9 bases, leaving 22 bases between them. The CDR3 nucleotides read TGTGCCAGCAGTGAAGGTTATGTCAGGATATATGGTCGGCCCCAGCATTTT. It codes for CASSEGYVRIYGRPQHF.

CDR3 in amino acids: CASRLGTDYGYTF. The CDR3 DNA follows: TGTGCCAGTCGCCTCGGGACAGACTATGGCTACACCTTC. The rearrangement joins TRBV19 to TRBJ1-2, with 7 bases fitting TRBD1. Germline V CDR1 and CDR2: LNHDA, SQIVND (reference sequence). This CDR3 contains 13 residues. V trimming: 8 bases; J trimming: 3 bases; junction bases outside the gene matches: 6.

This clone was observed a single time. This rearrangement joins TRBV29-1 to TRBJ2-1; D not certain. The CDR3 runs 13 residues. The germline V and J ends were trimmed by 4 bases and 0 bases, with 7 bases remaining between them. The V gene's germline CDR1 is SQVTM and CDR2 ANQGSEA. The CDR3 nucleotides are TGCAGCGTTGTAAGAGCCTCCTACAATGAGCAGTTCTTC. This codes for CSVVRASYNEQFF.

The chain carries TRBV6-1 and TRBJ2-7; the match to TRBD1 covers 8 bases. The CDR3 spans 14 residues. Germline CDR1 is MNHNS and CDR2 is SASEGT. J gave up 4 bases and V 6 bases, and 8 bases lay outside the gene matches. CDR3 amino acids: CASRGQGKGYEQYF. DNA for the CDR3: TGTGCCAGCAGAGGACAGGGAAAGGGGTACGAGCAGTACTTC.